Following are 12 T cell receptor beta chains from one sample sequenced in a study of T cell responses to AZD1222 COVID-19 vaccine. Profiling relied on immunoSEQ multiplex PCR, and the TCRdb table lists in-frame clones only, not all of them. There are some 170,000 clones in the sample; 85% to 90% occur only once, and roughly 4% lies in the top ten. Here the sequenced sample was peripheral blood, taken 28 days after the second dose of the MenACWY control vaccine. The receptors shown here come from an adult who received the MenACWY meningococcal vaccine as a control.

V is TRBV29-1 and J is TRBJ1-2, with a weak D call TRBD1 (5 bases). Germline V gives CDR1 SQVTM, CDR2 ANQGSEA. Trimming cost V 6 bases and J 1 base, with 15 bases left between them. This CDR3 has 14 residues. Here the CDR3 reads CSVTGRADNYGYTF. As DNA, the CDR3 is TGCAGCGTCACAGGACGGGCCGATAACTATGGCTACACCTTC.

The chain uses TRBV19 and TRBJ2-7; D gene ambiguous. This CDR3 spans 16 amino acids. CDR1 is LNHDA and CDR2 is SQIVND in the germline V gene (reference sequence). The V end lost 3 bases, the J end lost 4 bases, and 19 bases lay between the germline ends. This CDR3 reads CASSMSSVPSLYEQYF. For the CDR3, the DNA is TGTGCCAGTAGTATGAGCAGTGTACCCTCCCTTTACGAGCAGTACTTC.

V usage is TRBV5-5 and J usage is TRBJ1-5, with 9 positions matching TRBD1. CDR3 length: 15 residues. V shed 0 bases, J shed 7 bases, and the junction held 5 bases outside the gene matches. Germline lookup yields CDR1 SGHKS and CDR2 YYEKEE (reference sequence). CDR3 coding DNA: TGTGCCAGCAGCTTGGAGGGACAGGGTGACCAGCCCCAGCATTTT. As protein: CASSLEGQGDQPQHF.

The chain is built from TRBV7-6 and TRBJ2-1; D uncertain. Looked up from germline, CDR1 is SGHVS and CDR2 is FNYEAQ. V was clipped by 5 bases and J by 0 bases, with 11 bases between them. The CDR3 contains 15 residues. The CDR3 nucleotides read TGTGCCAGCAGCCCCATATTTGACTCCTACAATGAGCAGTTCTTC. It yields the protein CASSPIFDSYNEQFF. Combining the CDR3 with reference TRBV7-6 and TRBJ2-1 gives the whole variable domain GAGVSQSPRYKVTKRGQDVALRCDPISGHVSLYWYRQALGQGPEFLTYFNYEAQQDKSGLPNDRFSAERPEGSISTLTIQRTEQRDSAMYRCASSPIFDSYNEQFFGPGTRLTVL.

The chain employs TRBV28 and TRBJ2-2; 9 bases are shared with TRBD1. Germline CDR1 reads MDHEN; CDR2 reads SYDVKM. The CDR3 is made up of 15 amino acids. V gave up 5 bases and J gave up 7 bases; unmatched junction bases: 8. The CDR3 DNA is TGTGCCAGCAGTACCCCGGGACAGGGAGGCGGGGAGCTGTTTTTT. This codes for CASSTPGQGGGELFF. Based on the CDR3 plus reference TRBV28 and TRBJ2-2, the full variable domain is DVKVTQSSRYLVKRTGEKVFLECVQDMDHENMFWYRQDPGLGLRLIYFSYDVKMKEKGDIPEGYSVSREKKERFSLILESASTNQTSMYLCASSTPGQGGGELFFGEGSRLTVL.

The genes are TRBV19 and TRBJ2-1; D perhaps matches TRBD2 (6 bases). The CDR3 is 13 amino acids. The germline V gene encodes CDR1 LNHDA and CDR2 SQIVND (reference sequence). Between the trimmed V and J ends, which lost 6 bases and 5 bases, there was a span of 11 bases. The CDR3 nucleotides are TGTGCCAGTAGGGGACTTCTTCACAATGAGCAGTTCTTC. Protein sequence: CASRGLLHNEQFF.

V and J are TRBV6-5 and TRBJ1-5; possibly TRBD1 for D (5 bases). Trimming took 0 bases from V and 8 from J, leaving 11 bases between them. The CDR3 spans 14 residues. CDR1 is MNHEY, CDR2 SVGAGI, per germline. Here the CDR3 reads CASSYSGAGEPQHF. DNA for the CDR3: TGTGCCAGCAGTTACTCTGGGGCAGGTGAGCCCCAGCATTTT.

The V and J genes are TRBV7-9 and TRBJ1-1; 11 nucleotides align to TRBD1. The germline V gene encodes CDR1 SEHNR and CDR2 FQNEAQ (reference sequence). Trimming at V came to 0 bases and at J to 11 bases, leaving 8 bases not matched to a gene. There are 15 residues in the CDR3. The DNA for the CDR3 is TGTGCCAGCAGCTTAGCTGGACAGGGGGCCGGGTGGGCTTTCTTT. It encodes CASSLAGQGAGWAFF.

The J gene is TRBJ2-1, the V gene TRBV27; D remains ambiguous. Germline CDR1 and CDR2: MNHEY and SMNVEV (reference sequence). Trimming stripped 4 bases from V and 10 bases from J, with 8 bases between. The CDR3 is made up of 11 amino acids. The CDR3 nucleotides read TGTGCCAGCAGTTCCGCACGGGAGCAGTTCTTC. It specifies CASSSAREQFF.

The chain has TRBV30 and TRBJ1-5, with D unresolved. V was trimmed by 1 base and J by 0 bases, leaving 4 bases between them. Germline CDR1 GTSNPN, CDR2 SVGIG (reference sequence). CDR3 length: 13 amino acids. CDR3 coding DNA: TGTGCCTGGAGTGATAATAGCAATCAGCCCCAGCATTTT. The encoded protein is CAWSDNSNQPQHF.

J is TRBJ1-2 and V is TRBV6-5; D is undetermined. This CDR3 spans 13 amino acids. With 5 bases removed from V and 3 bases from J, the gap between germline ends came to 10 bases. CDR1 and CDR2 from the germline V gene are MNHEY and SVGAGI. The CDR3 protein is CASSPVRDYGYTF. In DNA form, the CDR3 reads TGTGCCAGCAGTCCGGTAAGGGACTATGGCTACACCTTC.

The chain has TRBV4-3 and TRBJ1-5, with 9 bases that match TRBD1. CDR1 LGHNA and CDR2 YSLEER come from the germline V gene. This CDR3 spans 15 amino acids. Trimming cost V 3 bases and J 4 bases; bases outside gene matches: 4. The CDR3 nucleotides are TGCGCCAGCAGCCAGGCCGGGACAGGGAATCAGCCCCAGCATTTT. Protein: CASSQAGTGNQPQHF.